This T cell receptor beta chain came from a study of cytomegalovirus exposure and HLA in healthy donors. Overall study context: The 130 or so validation repertoires and the approximately 630 first-cohort repertoires shared a platform, a later analysis reported. The study, taken as a whole, reports: The study flagged some 170 TCR beta chains as cytomegalovirus-associated. Some public TCRs appeared in many individuals, while most sequences were rare. The authors confirmed in vitro that three CMV-associated chains were specific for CMV antigens.

This clone was observed a single time. Its antigen is as yet unknown. Only in-frame clones appear in the TCRdb table, and some are missing; sequencing was by immunoSEQ multiplex PCR. The sample records about 120,000 clones, approximately 91% being singletons. Trimming pared 3 bases from V and 0 bases from J, leaving 15 bases between. Germline lookup yields CDR1 MDHEN and CDR2 SYDVKM. CDR3 length: 17 amino acids. The TCR originated in a man between 18 and 29 years old in good health and CMV-seropositive. The chain links TRBV28 to TRBJ1-5; tentatively, D is TRBD1 (6 bases). Sequenced: PBMCs. For the CDR3, the DNA is TGTGCCAGCAGTTTGGCGGACAGCTATTATAGCAATCAGCCCCAGCATTTT. Its protein is CASSLADSYYSNQPQHF.